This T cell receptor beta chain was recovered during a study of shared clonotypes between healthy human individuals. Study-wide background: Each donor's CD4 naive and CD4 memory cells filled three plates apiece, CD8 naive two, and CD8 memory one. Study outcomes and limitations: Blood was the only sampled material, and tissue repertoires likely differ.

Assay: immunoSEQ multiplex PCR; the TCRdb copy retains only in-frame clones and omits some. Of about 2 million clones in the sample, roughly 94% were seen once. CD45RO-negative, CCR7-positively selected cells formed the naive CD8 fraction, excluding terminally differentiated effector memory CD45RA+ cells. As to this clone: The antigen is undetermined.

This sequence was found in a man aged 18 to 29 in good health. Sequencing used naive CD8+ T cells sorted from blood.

The CDR3 DNA is TGTGCCAGCAGTCCAGATTGGACTGGATCCTACAATGAGCAGTTCTTC. Amino acid sequence: CASSPDWTGSYNEQFF. The rearrangement links TRBV27 to TRBJ2-1; TRBD2 is a possible D gene (5 bases). The germline CDR1 and CDR2 sequences are MNHEY and SMNVEV (reference sequence). The ends were cut back, 5 bases at V and 1 base at J, with 15 bases in the middle. This CDR3 comprises 16 residues.